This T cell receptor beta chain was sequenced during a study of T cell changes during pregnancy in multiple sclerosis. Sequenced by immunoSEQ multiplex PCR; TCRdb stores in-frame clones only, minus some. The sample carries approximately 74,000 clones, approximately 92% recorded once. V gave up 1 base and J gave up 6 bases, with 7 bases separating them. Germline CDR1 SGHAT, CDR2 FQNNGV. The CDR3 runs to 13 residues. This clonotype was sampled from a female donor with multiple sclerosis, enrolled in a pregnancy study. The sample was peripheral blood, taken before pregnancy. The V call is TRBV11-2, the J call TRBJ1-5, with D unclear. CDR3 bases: TGTGCCAGCAGCTTAGGGCTCAGTCAGCCCCAGCATTTT. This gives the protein CASSLGLSQPQHF.